Below, 3 T cell receptor beta chains from the same sample are listed, as sequenced in a study of T cell repertoires in cytomegalovirus infection (dated by TCRdb to the late 2010s). The sample was run on an Illumina HiSeq 1500. TCRdb took the public reads, trimmed them with fastp at Q25, ran MiXCR for clone calling and kept in-frame beta chains. Rows are unified per CDR3 protein, each entry keeping the most common DNA and genes. The table for this sample lists roughly 500,000 distinct CDR3 sequences; 30% to 35% of them were counted only once. The biggest ten clones account for roughly a sixth of the sample. The antigens for these receptors are not known. The sample's treatment or condition label is to be understood as: in vitro stimulation with specific CMV peptide epitopes to enrich CMV-specific T cells. This specimen consisted of cultured PBMCs, obtained from culture after CMV antigen stimulation. Receptors originate from a human donor in good health (CMV status not recorded). Some clones in this sample may be carry-over from other donors' samples.

The rearrangement links TRBV19 to TRBJ1-5; 10 nucleotides align to TRBD1. The CDR3 covers 15 residues. Per germline, CDR1 LNHDA and CDR2 SQIVND (reference sequence). The V gene end was trimmed by 5 bases and the J gene end by 5 bases; junction bases not matched to a gene: 6. The CDR3 nucleotides read TGTGCCAGTAGTTCCCTGACAGGGGGCTATCAGCCCCAGCATTTT. This encodes CASSSLTGGYQPQHF.

The chain is built from TRBV27 and TRBJ1-6, with 7 bases aligning to TRBD1. The CDR3 sequence is 18 residues long. Trimming removed 0 bases from V and 9 bases from J; junction bases left unmatched: 14. The germline V gene encodes CDR1 MNHEY and CDR2 SMNVEV (reference sequence). CDR3 residues: CASSLSNLAERDSSPLHF. CDR3 in DNA: TGTGCCAGCAGTTTATCGAATTTGGCCGAACGGGACAGTTCACCCCTCCACTTT.

This clonotype was seen repeatedly, ten times or more. The chain employs TRBV7-2 and TRBJ2-5; weak D call: TRBD1 (5 bases). With 3 bases removed from V and 2 bases from J, the gap between germline ends came to 13 bases. The CDR3 covers 15 residues. Germline V gives CDR1 SGHTA, CDR2 FQGNSA. For the CDR3, the DNA is TGTGCCAGCAGCTTCCAACCTCAGGGTCAAGAGACCCAGTACTTC. It is translated as CASSFQPQGQETQYF.